A selection of T cell receptor beta chains follows, all from one sample in a study of blood T cell repertoires in COVID-19. Clones were read by immunoSEQ multiplex PCR, and TCRdb kept only the in-frame ones, dropping some. The sample lists 40,000 to 55,000 clones, 65% to 85% occurring once. Sequenced sample: peripheral blood. These receptor sequences come from a man in his fifties with active COVID-19. CDR3s include the opening cysteine and the closing phenylalanine or tryptophan. Each record gives: CDR3 length, D gene, J gene, V gene, clone size, CDR3 protein, CDR3 DNA. A D gene is named only where the DNA matches it firmly. A clone size is listed for some rows: how often the clone was seen (once, few, many), or a class if it is expanded.

16 | TRBD1 | TRBJ1-3 | TRBV9 | . | CASSVKGGSSGNTIYF | TGTGCCAGCAGCGTAAAAGGGGGCAGCTCTGGAAACACCATATATTTT
16 | TRBD1 | TRBJ2-2 | TRBV7-2 | . | CASSQGQARNTGELFF | TGTGCCAGCAGCCAAGGACAGGCCCGCAACACCGGGGAGCTGTTTTTT
17 | TRBD1 | TRBJ2-6 | TRBV5-1 | . | CASTLQGALSGANVLTF | TGCGCCAGCACCCTACAGGGGGCCCTCTCTGGGGCCAACGTCCTGACTTTC
15 | TRBD2 | TRBJ2-1 | TRBV7-6 | . | CASSNSGGTYNEQFF | TGTGCCAGCAGCAATAGCGGGGGCACCTACAATGAGCAGTTCTTC
14 | TRBD1 | TRBJ1-6 | TRBV5-1 | . | CASSKRQGEAALHF | TGCGCCAGCAGCAAACGACAGGGCGAGGCGGCCCTCCACTTT
16 | . | TRBJ2-2 | TRBV28 | . | CASSSRTTANTGELFF | TGTGCCAGCAGTTCCCGGACAACCGCGAACACCGGGGAGCTGTTTTTT
19 | TRBD1 | TRBJ2-6 | TRBV4-3 | . | CASSQDRRTGSSGANVLTF | TGCGCCAGCAGCCAAGATAGGCGGACAGGGAGCTCTGGGGCCAACGTCCTGACTTTC
16 | TRBD2 | TRBJ2-2 | TRBV9 | . | CASSALAGGSTGELFF | TGTGCCAGCAGCGCACTAGCGGGGGGCAGCACCGGGGAGCTGTTTTTT
15 | . | TRBJ1-6 | TRBV4-3 | . | CASSQESGIGSPLHF | TGCGCCAGCAGCCAAGAGTCAGGTATTGGTTCACCCCTCCACTTT
14 | TRBD1 | TRBJ1-2 | TRBV13 | . | CASSFQGAWYGYTF | TGTGCCAGCAGCTTCCAGGGGGCCTGGTATGGCTACACCTTC
12 | TRBD1 | TRBJ1-1 | TRBV2 | once | CAGSTGETEAFF | TGTGCCGGGTCGACAGGGGAAACTGAAGCTTTCTTT
17 | TRBD2 | TRBJ2-3 | TRBV5-4 | . | CASSSRLAGAVTDTQYF | TGTGCCAGCAGCTCCAGACTAGCGGGGGCCGTGACAGATACGCAGTATTTT
16 | . | TRBJ1-1 | TRBV7-8 | . | CASSLWELSGNTEAFF | TGTGCCAGCAGCTTATGGGAGTTGTCGGGGAACACTGAAGCTTTCTTT
14 | TRBD2 | TRBJ2-2 | TRBV19 | . | CASSRGDDTGELFF | TGTGCCAGTAGTCGGGGGGACGACACCGGGGAGCTGTTTTTT
15 | TRBD1 | TRBJ2-1 | TRBV7-9 | . | CASSLDGTGYNEQFF | TGTGCCAGCAGCTTAGATGGGACAGGATACAATGAGCAGTTCTTC
15 | . | TRBJ2-3 | TRBV9 | . | CASSATVRGPDTQYF | TGTGCCAGCAGCGCCACGGTCAGGGGACCGGATACGCAGTATTTT
15 | . | TRBJ2-3 | TRBV5-8 | . | CASSRYSDRGDTQYF | TGTGCCAGCAGCCGGTATTCGGACAGAGGAGATACGCAGTATTTT
14 | . | TRBJ2-2 | TRBV10-3 | . | CANRQGMRTGELFF | TGTGCCAACCGTCAGGGGATGCGTACCGGGGAGCTGTTTTTT
11 | TRBD1 | TRBJ2-7 | TRBV19 | once | CASGQGAEQYF | TGTGCCAGTGGACAGGGGGCCGAGCAGTACTTC
13 | TRBD1 | TRBJ2-1 | TRBV27 | . | CASSHGQGLTRFF | TGTGCCAGCAGTCACGGACAGGGGCTCACCCGGTTCTTC
13 | . | TRBJ2-3 | TRBV5-4 | . | CASSLAGRDTQYF | TGTGCCAGCAGCTTAGCAGGGAGGGATACGCAGTATTTT
15 | . | TRBJ1-4 | TRBV19 | . | CASSIIDRDNEKLFF | TGTGCCAGTAGTATCATAGACAGAGATAATGAAAAACTGTTTTTT
15 | . | TRBJ1-5 | TRBV18 | . | CASSPTSVSSQPQHF | TGTGCCAGCTCACCGACTTCAGTAAGCAGCCAGCCCCAGCATTTT
13 | TRBD1 | TRBJ2-2 | TRBV6-5 | . | CASEDRGTGELFF | TGTGCCAGCGAGGACAGGGGCACCGGGGAGCTGTTTTTT
15 | . | TRBJ1-3 | TRBV5-1 | . | CASSTQGSSGNTIYF | TGCGCCAGCAGTACTCAGGGGAGCTCTGGAAACACCATATATTTT
11 | . | TRBJ2-1 | TRBV12-3/TRBV12-4 | . | CASSLSNEQFF | TGTGCCAGCAGTTTATCAAATGAGCAGTTCTTC
12 | . | TRBJ1-1 | TRBV25-1 | . | CASTHWGGEAFF | TGTGCCAGCACCCACTGGGGGGGTGAAGCTTTCTTT